The clone carrying this T cell receptor beta chain was detected a few times. MiXCR, applied by TCRdb to the RT-PCR reads, yields one record per CDR3 protein. The table shows 650,000 to 800,000 distinct CDR3 sequences, with approximately 15% occurring only once. The sample originates from a study of response to subunit inactivated influenza vaccine. The length of the CDR3 is 14 residues. After removal of 8 bases from V and 2 bases from J, the junction contained 8 bases not matched to a gene. Germline CDR1 is MNHNS and CDR2 is SASEGT. The specimen was PBMCs from blood, collected around 15 days before vaccination. This TCR derives from a man aged 45-60 years who received an inactivated influenza vaccine. The chain recombines TRBV6-1 with TRBJ2-7, with 8 nucleotides matching TRBD1. The CDR3 reads CASPPQGEAYEQYF. Written as DNA, the CDR3 is TGTGCCAGCCCCCCACAGGGGGAGGCCTACGAGCAGTACTTC.